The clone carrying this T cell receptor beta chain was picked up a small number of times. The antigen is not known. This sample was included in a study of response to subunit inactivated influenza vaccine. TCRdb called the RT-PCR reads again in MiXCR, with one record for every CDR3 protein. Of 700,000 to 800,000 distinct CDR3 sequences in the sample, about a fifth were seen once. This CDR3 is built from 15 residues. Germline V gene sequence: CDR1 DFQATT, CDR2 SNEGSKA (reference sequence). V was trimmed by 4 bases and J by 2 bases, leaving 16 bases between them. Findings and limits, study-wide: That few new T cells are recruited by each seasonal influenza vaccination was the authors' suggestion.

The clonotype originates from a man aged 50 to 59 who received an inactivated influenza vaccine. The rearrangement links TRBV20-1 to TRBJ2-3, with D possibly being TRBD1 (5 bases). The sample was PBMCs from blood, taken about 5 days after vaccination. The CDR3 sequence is CSATWHGHNTDTQYF. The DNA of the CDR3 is TGCAGTGCTACGTGGCACGGACACAACACAGATACGCAGTATTTT.